The source of this T cell receptor (beta chain) is a study of shared clonotypes between healthy human individuals. Assay execution proceeded at the deep level. Measured with immunoSEQ multiplex PCR; TCRdb has only the in-frame clones, and not every one. Of under 2.5 million clones listed, roughly 92% were seen once; the top ten hold approximately 0.39%. This clone has just one count. Sequences were obtained from naive CD4+ T cells from PBMCs. Subset specified: CD45RA+ positively selected. The receptor's source is a man aged 18 to 35 in good health. Some clones in this sample may be carry-over from other donors' samples.

The CDR3 nucleotides are TGTGCCAGCAGAAACCAAGCGGGAGGGAGCTCCTACGAGCAGTACTTC. This codes for CASRNQAGGSSYEQYF. The chain is built from TRBV28 and TRBJ2-7; 10 nucleotides match TRBD2. Trimming removed 6 bases from V and 0 bases from J; junction bases left unmatched: 8. This CDR3 is built from 16 residues. Germline lookup yields CDR1 MDHEN and CDR2 SYDVKM.